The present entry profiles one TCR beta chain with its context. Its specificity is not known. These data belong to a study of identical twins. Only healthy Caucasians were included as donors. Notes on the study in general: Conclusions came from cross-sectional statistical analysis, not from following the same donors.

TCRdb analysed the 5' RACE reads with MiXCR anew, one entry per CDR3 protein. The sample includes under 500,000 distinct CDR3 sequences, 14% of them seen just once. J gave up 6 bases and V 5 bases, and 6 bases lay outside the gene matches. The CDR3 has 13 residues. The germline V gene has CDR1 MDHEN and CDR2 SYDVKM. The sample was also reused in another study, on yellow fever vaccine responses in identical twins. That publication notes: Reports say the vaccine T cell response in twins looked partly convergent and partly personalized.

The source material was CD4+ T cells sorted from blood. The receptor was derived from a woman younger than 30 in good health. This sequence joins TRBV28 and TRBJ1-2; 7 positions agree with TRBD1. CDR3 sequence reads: CASSPDRINGYTF. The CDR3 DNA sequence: TGTGCCAGCAGTCCGGACAGGATTAATGGCTACACCTTC.